This T cell receptor beta chain was recovered during a study of blood T cell repertoires in COVID-19. Study background: Italy, Spain and the United States were the sources of the convalescent and acute COVID-19 samples.

As for this clone: The sample carries other DNA sequences with the same CDR3.

Using immunoSEQ multiplex PCR, the repertoire was profiled, and TCRdb retains in-frame clones only, with some absent. The sample holds hundreds of thousands of clones; approximately 82% are singletons and the top ten take around 5.4%. This CDR3 comprises 15 residues. The germline V gene has CDR1 SGHRS and CDR2 YFSETQ. The V gene lost 0 bases and the J gene lost 0 bases, with 10 bases spanning the gap. The material sequenced was peripheral blood. V gene TRBV5-1 combines with J gene TRBJ2-7; a possible D gene is TRBD1 (5 bases). This clonotype was sampled from a man of 80 years or more with acute or convalescent COVID-19. DNA of the CDR3: TGCGCCAGCAGCTTGGACAGGTCGAGCTCCTACGAGCAGTACTTC. It codes for CASSLDRSSSYEQYF.